Sequencing of this T cell receptor beta chain was carried out in a study of regulatory T cells in long-lasting Graves disease. Study-level findings and limits: Because few samples were included, accuracy may have been lower. The work looked only at peripheral blood and did not look at thyroid tissue.

Time point given: newly diagnosed GD, antithyroid drugs for less than 3 months. From RNA extracted from PBMCs, the TCR library was made. This clonotype was detected a few times. The antigen is undetermined. A much larger clone lies one base from this, so it may be a read error. The conserved phenylalanine or tryptophan normally closing the CDR3 is absent here, so this likely arose from a read error. Researchers made TCR beta libraries by using iRepertoire HTBI primers and running Arm-PCR on CDR3 regions. TCRdb ran MiXCR on the multiplex PCR reads and lists one entry per CDR3 protein. The sample has approximately 540,000 distinct CDR3 sequences; around 12% are singletons. Per germline, CDR1 MDHEN and CDR2 SYDVKM. This CDR3 contains 15 residues. V shed 4 bases and J 6 bases; nucleotides not matched to a gene: 2. In addition, the sample was reused for a study of T cells in Graves' hyperthyroidism and ophthalmopathy. That paper adds: Absence of ophthalmopathy progression within 18 months defined stable Graves' hyperthyroidism. The blood repertoire included most of the expanded thyroid clonotypes above 0.001.

This clonotype was sampled from a woman aged 30 to 39 with Graves disease. The sequences come from peripheral blood mononuclear cells (PBMCs), collected at new diagnosis, from a patient treated with antithyroid drugs. The chain combines TRBV28 with TRBJ2-1; 14 bases agree with TRBD2. CDR3 sequence: CASSWGLAGVNEQFL. The CDR3, as DNA: TGTGCCAGCAGTTGGGGACTAGCGGGAGTCAATGAGCAGTTCCTC.